The present T cell receptor beta chain was sequenced within a study of control samples from healthy donors and cancer patients. Using immunoSEQ multiplex PCR, the repertoire was profiled, and TCRdb retains in-frame clones only, with some absent. The sample has 85,000 to 95,000 clones, roughly four fifths seen once. The CDR3 has 16 amino acids. Trimming removed 4 bases at V and 1 base at J, with 17 bases between. Per the germline V gene, CDR1 is MDHEN and CDR2 is SYDVKM. The chain links TRBV28 to TRBJ2-7; D may match TRBD1 or TRBD2 (5 bases each). Sequenced sample: blood. This TCR came from a woman in her sixties in good health. CDR3 nucleotides: TGTGCCAGCAGTTACTTCCCCGGGACCGGTTCCTACGAGCAGTACTTC. Its translation is CASSYFPGTGSYEQYF.